This T cell receptor (beta chain) appears in the sequencing data of a study of T cells in Graves' hyperthyroidism and ophthalmopathy. From RNA transcripts, TCR beta CDR3 regions were amplified. The study used the HTBI primer set for a first-round RT-PCR of the TCR CDR3. MiXCR was run by TCRdb on the multiplex PCR reads, yielding one entry per CDR3 protein. The sample yields 300,000 to 400,000 distinct CDR3 sequences, approximately 22% seen once. The CDR3 has 15 amino acids. V shed 4 bases and J shed 4 bases, with 15 bases lying between them. Germline V gene data show CDR1 as SGHTA and CDR2 as FQGTGA. In its sample, this clonotype was seen a few times.

This sequence was found in a woman between 50 and 59 years old with Graves' hyperthyroidism. Sample: blood. The chain has TRBV7-3 and TRBJ2-3, with D hard to call. This chain's CDR3 is CASSSIPAVADTQYF. The CDR3, as DNA: TGTGCCAGCAGCTCAATACCGGCCGTTGCAGATACGCAGTATTTT.